The 24 T cell receptor beta chains reported below all come from one sample, sequenced in a study of control samples from healthy donors and cancer patients. The method was immunoSEQ multiplex PCR; TCRdb's version includes in-frame clones alone and lacks a portion of them. The sample carries 90,000 to 100,000 clones, 70% to 80% recorded once. Sequencing was carried out using blood. The origin of the receptors is a woman aged 25-40 years in good health.

This chain links TRBV10-2 with TRBJ2-7, with D maybe TRBD1 (5 bases). V lost 3 bases and J 3 bases, leaving 12 bases between the germline ends. CDR1 is WSHSY, CDR2 SAAADI, per germline. CDR3 size: 14 residues. The CDR3 here is CASSETGRHYEQYF. The CDR3 DNA reads as TGCGCCAGCAGTGAAACAGGACGACACTACGAGCAGTACTTC.

J is TRBJ1-2 and V is TRBV3-1 (or the pseudogene TRBV3-2), with D perhaps TRBD1 (5 bases). V lost 2 bases to trimming and J lost 7 bases, with 11 bases between them. The CDR3 is made up of 13 amino acids. Germline assignment: CDR1 LGHDT and CDR2 YNNKEL (reference sequence). CDR3 DNA: TGTGCCAGCAGCCAACGGGACTTCGGTGGCTACACCTTC. Protein: CASSQRDFGGYTF.

The chain recombines TRBV5-1 with TRBJ2-3, with D perhaps TRBD1 or TRBD2 (5 bases each). V shed 2 bases and J shed 3 bases, with 10 bases lying between them. Germline CDR1 reads SGHRS; CDR2 reads YFSETQ. This CDR3 contains 14 residues. CDR3 coding DNA: TGCGCCAGCAGCTTCCGGGACGTAACAGATACGCAGTATTTT. This gives the protein CASSFRDVTDTQYF.

The genes are TRBV6-2 or TRBV6-3 and TRBJ1-5, with TRBD1 matching over 10 bases. This CDR3 region has 19 residues. Germline CDR1 reads MNHEY; CDR2 reads SVGEGT. The V and J ends lost 2 bases and 4 bases, in that order; junction bases with no gene match: 14. This chain's CDR3 is CASSYPGTGEWGDNQPQHF. CDR3 nucleotide sequence: TGTGCCAGCAGTTACCCGGGGACAGGGGAGTGGGGCGATAATCAGCCCCAGCATTTT.

The J gene is TRBJ1-1, the V gene TRBV29-1; 9 bases map to TRBD1. The V and J ends lost 7 bases and 3 bases, in that order; junction bases with no gene match: 6. The V gene's germline CDR1 is SQVTM and CDR2 ANQGSEA. The CDR3 totals 13 residues. The CDR3 sequence: CSAKGQGYTEAFF. As DNA, the CDR3 is TGCAGCGCCAAGGGACAGGGCTACACTGAAGCTTTCTTT.

The rearrangement uses TRBV7-8 and TRBJ1-1; D not resolved. Germline V gene data show CDR1 as SGHVS and CDR2 as FQNEAQ. V lost 2 bases and J lost 6, with 19 bases in between. The length of the CDR3 is 16 residues. This CDR3 is CASSLFRTPTAPEAFF. The CDR3 DNA follows: TGTGCCAGCAGCTTATTTCGCACACCTACCGCACCTGAAGCTTTCTTT.

The V call is TRBV4-2, the J call TRBJ1-2; 7 nucleotides agree with TRBD1. This CDR3 is 15 amino acids long. The J segment lost 3 bases and the V segment lost 1 base, leaving 5 bases of the junction unmatched. Germline loops: CDR1 LGHNA, CDR2 YNFKEQ. In DNA, the CDR3 is TGTGCCAGCAGCCAAGGACAGGGAGGGTACTATGGCTACACCTTC. It yields the protein CASSQGQGGYYGYTF.

This chain connects TRBV2 to TRBJ1-4, with 7 bases that match TRBD1. The CDR3 runs to 16 residues. V lost 6 bases to trimming and J lost 0 bases; unmatched junction nucleotides: 7. Per germline, CDR1 SNHLY and CDR2 FYNNEI. The CDR3 sequence is CASRLDRLATNEKLFF. The CDR3 nucleotides are TGTGCCAGCAGGCTGGACAGGTTAGCAACTAATGAAAAACTGTTTTTT.

This chain joins TRBV12-3 or TRBV12-4 and TRBJ1-1; D gene ambiguous. Between the trimmed V and J ends, which lost 3 bases and 9 bases, there was a span of 11 bases. CDR3 length equals 12 residues. As DNA, the CDR3 is TGTGCCAGCAGTTTTGACGGAGGTCAAGCTTTCTTT. Translation: CASSFDGGQAFF.

The chain employs TRBV9 and TRBJ2-7; possible D gene TRBD2, 6 bases. Germline V gene sequence: CDR1 SGDLS, CDR2 YYNGEE. V lost 4 bases and J 6 bases, leaving 14 bases between the germline ends. The CDR3 runs 13 residues. The CDR3 reads CASSLGGGREQYF. CDR3 sequence (DNA): TGTGCCAGCAGCCTGGGTGGAGGGCGCGAGCAGTACTTC.

The V and J genes are TRBV4-2 and TRBJ1-3; tentative D call: TRBD1 (5 bases). The CDR3 is 16 residues long. Deletions cut 1 base from V and 0 bases from J, with 10 bases between. Germline V gives CDR1 LGHNA, CDR2 YNFKEQ. The CDR3 nucleotides are TGTGCCAGCAGCCAAGCCGGGGGAGTCTCTGGAAACACCATATATTTT. Translation gives CASSQAGGVSGNTIYF.

This clone appeared once. V and J are TRBV19 and TRBJ1-2; D uncertain. Germline assignment: CDR1 LNHDA and CDR2 SQIVND (reference sequence). This CDR3 has 14 amino acids. With 6 bases removed from V and 8 bases from J, the gap between germline ends came to 19 bases. In nucleotides, the CDR3 is TGTGCCAGTAGGGGCGGGCAGAGCCGAGGCGGCTACACCTTC. The encoded protein is CASRGGQSRGGYTF.

This sequence joins TRBV5-1 and TRBJ1-2; TRBD1 aligns across 7 bases. CDR1 SGHRS and CDR2 YFSETQ come from the germline V gene. The CDR3 is made up of 17 amino acids. The J segment lost 3 bases and the V segment lost 0 bases, leaving 11 bases of the junction unmatched. The CDR3: CASSLVGNQGGYYGYTF. The CDR3 region has the DNA TGCGCCAGCAGCTTGGTCGGGAACCAGGGGGGTTACTATGGCTACACCTTC.

This sequence joins TRBV2 and TRBJ1-2, with D maybe TRBD1 (5 bases). This CDR3 is built from 14 residues. Trimming cost V 7 bases and J 2 bases, with 14 bases left between them. In germline, CDR1 is SNHLY, CDR2 FYNNEI. CDR3 DNA: TGTGCCAGCATAACCACAGGCCAAAACTATGGCTACACCTTC. Translating it yields CASITTGQNYGYTF.

This clone was seen once. The rearrangement joins TRBV21-1 to TRBJ2-3; TRBD2, the table's D call, lacks a check against the DNA. TRBV21-1 is tagged as a pseudogene. CDR3 length equals 17 residues. CDR3 loop: CASSQGLAGGPVDTQYF. The CDR3 nucleotides read TGTGCCAGCAGCCAGGGACTAGCGGGGGGGCCGGTCGATACGCAGTATTTT.

The gene calls are TRBV6-1 and TRBJ2-5, with 12 nucleotides matching TRBD2. The germline CDR1 and CDR2 sequences are MNHNS and SASEGT. V shed 0 bases and J 7 bases; nucleotides not matched to a gene: 6. This CDR3 spans 16 amino acids. CDR3 DNA: TGTGCCAGCAGTGAAGCGACTAGCGGGGGAATGGGGACCCAGTACTTC. Residues: CASSEATSGGMGTQYF.

The chain uses TRBV24-1 and TRBJ2-3, with D maybe TRBD1 (7 bases). The CDR3 runs to 15 residues. Between the trimmed V and J ends, which lost 11 bases and 0 bases, there was a span of 17 bases. Per germline, CDR1 KGHDR and CDR2 SFDVKD. The CDR3 spells CAMDEAGQSTDTQYF. The CDR3 DNA sequence: TGTGCCATGGACGAGGCGGGACAGAGCACAGATACGCAGTATTTT.

V gene TRBV6-5 combines with J gene TRBJ2-2; TRBD1 matches 9 bases. The V and J ends lost 4 bases and 9 bases, in that order; junction bases with no gene match: 9. The germline V gene has CDR1 MNHEY and CDR2 SVGAGI. CDR3 size: 15 residues. CDR3 in amino acids: CASSSSGTGYRELFF. For the CDR3, the DNA is TGTGCCAGCAGTTCATCCGGGACAGGGTATAGGGAGCTGTTTTTT.

This chain joins TRBV5-4 and TRBJ2-3; D remains ambiguous. The CDR3 loop spans 13 amino acids. V was pared by 4 bases and J by 1 base, with 7 bases between. From germline, CDR1 is SGHNT and CDR2 YYREEE (reference sequence). The CDR3, as DNA: TGTGCCAGCAGCCGTTGGGGCACAGATACGCAGTATTTT. It is translated as CASSRWGTDTQYF.

The chain uses TRBV19 and TRBJ1-4, with 8 bases lining up with TRBD1. Looked up from germline, CDR1 is LNHDA and CDR2 is SQIVND (reference sequence). This CDR3 spans 16 amino acids. The J segment lost 4 bases and the V segment lost 2 bases, leaving 6 bases of the junction unmatched. The CDR3 spells CASSIPGQGLNEKLFF. In DNA form, the CDR3 reads TGTGCCAGTAGTATACCCGGACAGGGTCTTAATGAAAAACTGTTTTTT.

By share, this clone counts as medium-sized. The rearrangement joins TRBV5-1 to TRBJ1-1, with TRBD1 identical over 11 bases. Germline-derived CDR1 and CDR2 are SGHRS and YFSETQ. The CDR3 has 16 amino acids. The V segment lost 2 bases and the J segment 5 bases; nucleotides outside the gene matches: 8. The CDR3 loop reads CASSLRPGTGGTEAFF. The CDR3 coding sequence is TGCGCCAGCAGCTTACGACCCGGGACAGGGGGGACTGAAGCTTTCTTT.

This clone showed up just once. The V and J genes are TRBV7-9 and TRBJ2-5; D might be TRBD2 (6 bases). Germline V CDR1 and CDR2: SEHNR, FQNEAQ (reference sequence). V was trimmed by 4 bases and J by 5 bases, leaving 14 bases between them. This CDR3 region has 14 residues. This CDR3 reads CASSSTAGYETQYF. CDR3 sequence (DNA): TGTGCCAGCAGCTCAACAGCGGGCTATGAGACCCAGTACTTC.

This sequence joins TRBV12-3 or TRBV12-4 and TRBJ1-1; maybe TRBD1 (5 bases). Trimming took 1 base from V and 8 from J, leaving 11 bases between them. This CDR3 has 13 residues. The CDR3 bases are TGTGCCAGCAGTTTAGGGGGACCAAGGGAAGCTTTCTTT. It codes for CASSLGGPREAFF.

The chain recombines TRBV7-2 with TRBJ2-1; 11 positions match TRBD2. V shed 2 bases, J shed 5 bases, and the junction held 11 bases outside the gene matches. Germline CDR1 SGHTA, CDR2 FQGNSA. The CDR3 covers 18 residues. CDR3 protein: CASSLIAGGLSRNNEQFF. The CDR3 region has the DNA TGTGCCAGCAGCTTAATAGCGGGGGGGCTATCCAGAAACAATGAGCAGTTCTTC.